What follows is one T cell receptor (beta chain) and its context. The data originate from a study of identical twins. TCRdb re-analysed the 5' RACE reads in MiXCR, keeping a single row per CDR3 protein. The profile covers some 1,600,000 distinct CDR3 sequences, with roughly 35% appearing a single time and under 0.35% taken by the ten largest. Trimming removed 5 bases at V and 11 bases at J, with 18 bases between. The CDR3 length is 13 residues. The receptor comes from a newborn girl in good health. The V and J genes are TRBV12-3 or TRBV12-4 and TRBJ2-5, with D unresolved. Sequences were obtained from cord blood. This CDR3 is CASSAFGVNEQYF. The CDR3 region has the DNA TGTGCCAGCAGTGCCTTTGGGGTGAATGAGCAGTACTTC.